This T cell receptor beta chain appears in the sequencing data of a study of PD-1 blockade in classical Hodgkin lymphoma (dated by TCRdb to the early 2020s). For the wider study: Nivolumab dosing was 3 mg/kg intravenously every 2 weeks, continuing until either disease progression or unacceptable toxicity. The study used CyTOF and TCR beta sequencing to define a peripheral blood immune signature of response to PD-1 blockade in classical Hodgkin lymphoma.

The sample's time point label, in plain terms: cycle 1 day 1 (C1D1), immediately before nivolumab initiation. Relapse after autologous stem cell transplantation had occurred in all trial patients, and cohorts A, B and C were distinguished by prior brentuximab vedotin exposure. The trial cohort included 50 to 60 patients with relapsed/refractory classical Hodgkin lymphoma, and each patient had a best overall response of complete response, partial response or progressive disease. In the multi-cohort phase II CheckMate 205 trial, trial patients received single-agent nivolumab. An independent review committee assessed best overall response by applying the 2007 International Working Group response criteria. Trial PBMCs were obtained immediately prior to nivolumab initiation (C1D1) and on therapy at cycle 2 day 1 and cycle 4 day 1. Peripheral blood was collected in 8 mL Vacutainer Cell Preparation Tubes, from which PBMCs were isolated by centrifugation and then cryopreserved.

Overall study outcomes, separate from this receptor: CD4+ but not CD8+ TCR diversity rose significantly by C4D1 (p=0.0027 vs p=0.16), most apparent in complete responders (p=0.02). Baseline TCR diversity was reported as lower in newly diagnosed patients than in healthy donors, and lower still in relapsed/refractory patients. The study was restricted to a single clinical trial cohort, and the causes of repertoire differences, possibly disease activity or prior therapy, were left undefined. Baseline diversity similar to that of newly diagnosed patients was observed in trial patients achieving complete response, whereas significantly lower diversity was observed in partial responders and progressors. Patients starting nivolumab less than 1 year after ASCT had lower diversity and were excluded from later analyses to avoid confounding by immune reconstitution.

Genomic DNA was isolated using the Qiagen DNeasy kit from unsorted PBMCs as well as from negatively selected CD4+ and CD8+ fractions. TCR beta CDR3 regions were subjected to amplification by immunoSEQ multiplex PCR with primers that anneal to V and J segments. A synthetic immune receptor repertoire was used to minimize amplification bias, and remaining bias was computationally removed after sequencing. In the authors' own workflow: Repertoire diversity was quantified as the Shannon entropy index using custom Python scripts. Unsorted, CD4+ and CD8+ repertoires were analyzed separately, except for combined analyses in which CD4+ and CD8+ sequences were merged in silico. Clonal expansion was defined as a frequency increase of at least 2-fold after treatment compared with C1D1, and clones undetected at baseline were assigned a pseudocount of 0.5. Singleton clones were defined as clones with 0 or 1 copy at C1D1, and non-singleton clones were defined as clones with 2 or more copies. Clones expanded in unsorted samples were annotated as CD4+, CD8+ or unknown by matching protein sequences in sorted samples from the same patient. Wilcoxon tests on paired samples were used to test changes in diversity from C1D1 to C4D1. TCRdb stores this immuneACCESS table with in-frame sequences only. Part of the clones is absent; in the studies checked, under half of the shortfall reflects unresolved V genes, and no reason is known for the rest. V and J calls and clone size are those listed in that table; D and trimming were worked out from the DNA. In this sample the table shows under 40,000 clones, 75% to 85% of which occur a single time. The leading ten clones occupy approximately 32% of the sample.

As for this clone: What this receptor recognizes is not known. Base qualities are not at hand, and no much larger clone is one base apart.

The sequence was obtained from a human donor with classical Hodgkin lymphoma. This material consisted of peripheral blood mononuclear cells (PBMCs), taken at baseline.

The CDR3 protein: CASTRLGDSGANVLTF. The DNA reads TGCGCCAGCACCCGGCTTGGGGACTCTGGGGCCAACGTCCTGACTTTC. The rearrangement joined TRBV5-1 to TRBJ2-6; the D gene cannot be resolved reliably. The germline V gene specifies SGHRS as CDR1 and YFSETQ as CDR2. V is reduced by 6 bases and J by 0 bases, leaving a spacing of 13 bases between them. From cysteine to phenylalanine, the CDR3 is 16 amino acids long. Of the read, only the CDR3 DNA is kept; its 48 bases are in frame from base 1.